This T cell receptor beta chain was retrieved from a study of graft-versus-host responses after intestinal transplantation. For this clone: Its antigen is still unknown.

Assay: immunoSEQ multiplex PCR; the TCRdb copy retains only in-frame clones and omits some. The sample contains around 100,000 clones, about 90% of which appear only once. The CDR3 covers 16 residues. The germline V gene has CDR1 MDHEN and CDR2 SYDVKM. The V segment lost 4 bases and the J segment 5 bases; nucleotides outside the gene matches: 11. The sequence came from a human donor who was the organ donor for an intestinal transplant. Specimen: unstimulated CD4+ T cells sorted from spleen or lymph node cells, collected before transplant. V gene TRBV28 combines with J gene TRBJ2-7; TRBD1 matches at 10 bases. The CDR3 reads CASSSTRDRGRNEQYF. Here the CDR3 DNA reads TGTGCCAGCAGTTCTACCCGGGACAGGGGTAGGAACGAGCAGTACTTC.